This TCR beta chain originates from a study of spatial heterogeneity in lung cancer. For the study at large: Where they were available, follow-up PBMC samples were sequenced, at a median of about 2 years after resection. Study outcomes and limitations: Resection blood, more than follow-up blood, showed ubiquitous expanded tumor TCRs.

With 6 bases removed from V and 4 bases from J, the gap between germline ends came to 12 bases. The CDR3 covers 13 residues. Germline V CDR1 and CDR2: MDHEN, SYDVKM. Each molecule of TCR cDNA was tagged with one unique molecular identifier. From the 5' RACE reads, TCRdb called clonotypes with MiXCR, one entry per CDR3 protein. Among about 47,000 distinct CDR3 sequences listed, roughly 12% were seen once. The time point is: blood at routine non-recurrence follow-up after resection. Points on this clonotype: Its antigen is not known.

Sequenced material: PBMCs, taken at follow-up. This chain connects TRBV28 to TRBJ2-5, with a possible D match to TRBD1 (6 bases). The sequence was obtained from a male donor with early-stage non-small cell lung cancer. The CDR3 is CASSSRGGETQYF. In nucleotides, the CDR3 is TGTGCCAGCAGCTCCCGAGGGGGAGAGACCCAGTACTTC. Drawing the rest from reference TRBV28 and TRBJ2-5, the complete variable domain is DVKVTQSSRYLVKRTGEKVFLECVQDMDHENMFWYRQDPGLGLRLIYFSYDVKMKEKGDIPEGYSVSREKKERFSLILESASTNQTSMYLCASSSRGGETQYFGPGTRLLVL.